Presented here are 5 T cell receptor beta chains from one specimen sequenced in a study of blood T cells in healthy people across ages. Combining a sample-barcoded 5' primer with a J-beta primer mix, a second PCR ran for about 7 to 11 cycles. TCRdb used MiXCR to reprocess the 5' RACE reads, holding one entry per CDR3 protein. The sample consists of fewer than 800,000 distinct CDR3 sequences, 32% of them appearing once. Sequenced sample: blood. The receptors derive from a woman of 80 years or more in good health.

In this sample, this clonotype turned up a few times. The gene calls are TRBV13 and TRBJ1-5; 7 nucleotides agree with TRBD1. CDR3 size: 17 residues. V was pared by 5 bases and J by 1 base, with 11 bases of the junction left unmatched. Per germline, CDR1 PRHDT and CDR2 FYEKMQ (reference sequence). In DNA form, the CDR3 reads TGTGCCAGCAGCCGATCGACAGGGTCTCGGAGCAATCAGCCCCAGCATTTT. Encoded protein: CASSRSTGSRSNQPQHF. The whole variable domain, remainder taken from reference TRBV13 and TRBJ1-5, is AAGVIQSPRHLIKEKRETATLKCYPIPRHDTVYWYQQGPGQDPQFLISFYEKMQSDKGSIPDRFSAQQFSDYHSELNMSSLELGDSALYFCASSRSTGSRSNQPQHFGDGTRLSIL.

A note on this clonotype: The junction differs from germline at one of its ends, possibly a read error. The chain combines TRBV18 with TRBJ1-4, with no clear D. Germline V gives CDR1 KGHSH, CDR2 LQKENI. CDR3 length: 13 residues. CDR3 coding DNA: TGTGCCGGCTCACCACGGACGCAGGAAAAACTGTTTTTT. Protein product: CAGSPRTQEKLFF.

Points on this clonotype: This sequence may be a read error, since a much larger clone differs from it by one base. The CDR3: CASRSTSGGAGEQYF. The DNA of the CDR3 is TGTGCCAGCAGATCGACTAGCGGGGGGGCCGGTGAGCAGTACTTC. The V and J genes are TRBV6-1 and TRBJ2-7; 14 positions match TRBD2. The germline V gene encodes CDR1 MNHNS and CDR2 SASEGT. V dropped 6 bases and J dropped 7; count of bases not matched to a gene: 8. This CDR3 spans 15 amino acids.

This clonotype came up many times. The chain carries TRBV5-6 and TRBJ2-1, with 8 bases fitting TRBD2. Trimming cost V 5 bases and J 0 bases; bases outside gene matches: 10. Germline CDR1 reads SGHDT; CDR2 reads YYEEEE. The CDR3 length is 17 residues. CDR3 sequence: CASSPAGGASSYNEQFF. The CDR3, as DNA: TGTGCCAGCAGTCCCGCCGGGGGGGCAAGCTCCTACAATGAGCAGTTCTTC.

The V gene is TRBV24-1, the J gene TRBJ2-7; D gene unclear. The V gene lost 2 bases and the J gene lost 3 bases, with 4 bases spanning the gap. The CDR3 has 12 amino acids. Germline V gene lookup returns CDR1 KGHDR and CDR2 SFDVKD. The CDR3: CATSDYSYEQYF. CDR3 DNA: TGTGCCACCAGTGATTACAGCTACGAGCAGTACTTC.